This T cell receptor beta chain was sequenced during a study of early T cells in non-severe SARS-CoV-2 infection. Trimming cost V 4 bases and J 0 bases, with 13 bases left between them. The CDR3 has 14 residues. CDR1 and CDR2 (germline): DFQATT, SNEGSKA (reference sequence). TCRdb re-analysed the 5' RACE reads in MiXCR, keeping a single row per CDR3 protein. Seen here are approximately 79,000 distinct CDR3 sequences, less than 15% observed once, and the top ten hold about 6.1%. This clonotype has a handful of counts. Sequences were obtained from whole blood. The clonotype comes from an adult who was a healthcare worker with PCR-confirmed SARS-CoV-2 infection or an uninfected control (not recorded which). This chain joins TRBV20-1 and TRBJ2-7; D not certain. In DNA, the CDR3 is TGCAGTGCTACCATACGACGGAGCTCCTACGAGCAGTACTTC. Protein sequence: CSATIRRSSYEQYF.